This TCR beta chain was sequenced in a study of shared clonotypes between healthy human individuals. Points on this clone: The antigen remains undetermined.

Study-wide results and caveats: Shared across a few donors were around 5% of the naive CD4 clonotypes. The study drew on few donors, limiting represented genetic and exposure-history diversity.

V dropped 2 bases and J dropped 5; count of bases not matched to a gene: 1. Germline V lookup: CDR1 SGHRS, CDR2 YFSETQ. This CDR3 contains 13 residues. The authors split each subset's genomic DNA evenly across several immunoSEQ plates. Produced via immunoSEQ multiplex PCR; TCRdb's table is partial and in-frame only. The top ten hold nearly 1.5% of the sample, which has about 980,000 clones, around three quarters seen once. Sequenced: memory CD4+ T cells sorted from blood. Stated subset: CD45RA-negative fraction. The TCR was taken from a man younger than 30 in good health. The chain uses TRBV5-1 and TRBJ1-2; 9 nucleotides line up with TRBD1. The CDR3 nucleotides are TGCGCCAGCAGCTTCGGACAGGGGTATGGCTACACCTTC. Its protein is CASSFGQGYGYTF.